One sample yielded the 16 T cell receptor beta chains listed below, sequenced in a study of early T cells in non-severe SARS-CoV-2 infection. TCRdb processed the 5' RACE reads anew with MiXCR; each CDR3 protein has one entry. The sample shows about 55,000 distinct CDR3 sequences, under 8% of them seen only once. The sequences come from whole blood, collected at baseline. Every receptor here comes from an adult who was a healthcare worker with PCR-confirmed SARS-CoV-2 infection or an uninfected control (not recorded which).

The chain combines TRBV28 with TRBJ2-3; D gene uncertain. V lost 0 bases and J lost 6, with 4 bases in between. Germline values: CDR1 MDHEN, CDR2 SYDVKM. The length of the CDR3 is 12 residues. CDR3 sequence: CASSLWGDTQYF. CDR3 in DNA: TGTGCCAGCAGTTTATGGGGTGATACGCAGTATTTT.

In regard to this clonotype: This may arise from a read error, as a much more abundant clone is one base away. This chain uses TRBV29-1 with TRBJ2-7; 8 bases match TRBD1. The J call could be wrong; TRBJ2-1 is a better fit for the DNA end. The CDR3 spans 13 residues. Germline V gives CDR1 SQVTM, CDR2 ANQGSEA. In DNA form, the CDR3 reads TGCAGCGTAGAAGACAGGGGAGCCTACGAGCAGTTCTTC. Its translation is CSVEDRGAYEQFF.

This clonotype was seen repeatedly, ten times or more. The gene calls are TRBV20-1 and TRBJ1-2, with 7 bases matching TRBD1. Germline-derived CDR1 and CDR2 are DFQATT and SNEGSKA (reference sequence). With 5 bases clipped from V and 6 bases from J, the junction kept 21 bases outside the gene matches. The CDR3 runs to 17 residues. Written as DNA, the CDR3 is TGCAGTGCTGGGACCGTAACCTGGGACAGCCTTGAGGATGGCTACACCTTC. This codes for CSAGTVTWDSLEDGYTF.

This clonotype was counted many times. The chain links TRBV5-6 to TRBJ2-7; 14 bases are shared with TRBD2. The CDR3 is 17 residues long. Germline CDR1 SGHDT, CDR2 YYEEEE. V lost 0 bases and J lost 5; bases outside the gene matches: 7. CDR3 coding DNA: TGTGCCAGCAGCTTGGAGACTAGCGGGGGGGTGTCCCACGAGCAGTACTTC. Translating gives CASSLETSGGVSHEQYF.

This clonotype has a count of ten or more. This rearrangement joins TRBV28 to TRBJ2-2, with D uncertain. V shed 10 bases and J shed 1 base, with 13 bases lying between them. Germline-derived CDR1 and CDR2 are MDHEN and SYDVKM. The CDR3 is 14 amino acids. The CDR3 nucleotides read TGTGCCATCGACCGAGACTTGAACACCGGGGAGCTGTTTTTT. This gives the protein CAIDRDLNTGELFF. Combining the CDR3 with reference TRBV28 and TRBJ2-2 gives the whole variable domain DVKVTQSSRYLVKRTGEKVFLECVQDMDHENMFWYRQDPGLGLRLIYFSYDVKMKEKGDIPEGYSVSREKKERFSLILESASTNQTSMYLCAIDRDLNTGELFFGEGSRLTVL.

This clonotype was seen repeatedly, ten times or more. The V call is TRBV10-1, the J call TRBJ1-1, with D possibly matching TRBD1 (6 bases). CDR3 length: 18 amino acids. Germline loops: CDR1 WNHNN, CDR2 SYGVQD (reference sequence). V was clipped by 4 bases and J by 8 bases, with 29 bases between them. The CDR3 loop is CASSGGGQPNKEVFEAFF. The CDR3 DNA reads as TGCGCCAGCAGTGGTGGAGGACAGCCCAACAAGGAGGTATTCGAAGCTTTCTTT.

This clonotype was detected a few times. V usage is TRBV5-4 and J usage is TRBJ1-6; weak D call: TRBD1 (5 bases). The V end was cut by 2 bases, the J end by 5 bases, with 14 bases between. Germline assignment: CDR1 SGHNT and CDR2 YYREEE (reference sequence). The CDR3 is made up of 16 amino acids. The CDR3 sequence: CASSFGPGTHNSPLHF. DNA for the CDR3: TGTGCCAGCAGCTTCGGCCCAGGGACCCATAATTCACCCCTCCACTTT.

This clonotype has only a few counts. This chain connects TRBV19 to TRBJ2-7; TRBD2 agrees at 9 bases. The CDR3 is made up of 17 amino acids. Trimming took 5 bases from V and 0 from J; bases not matched to a gene: 11. Germline CDR1 is LNHDA and CDR2 is SQIVND (reference sequence). Here the CDR3 DNA reads TGTGCCAGTAGTTCCCGGGGAGCGGGGGGCAGCTCCTACGAGCAGTACTTC. As protein: CASSSRGAGGSSYEQYF.

In this sample, this clonotype turned up a few times. The chain has TRBV7-6 and TRBJ2-2, with TRBD2 identical over 7 bases. V trimming: 0 bases; J trimming: 7 bases; junction bases outside the gene matches: 2. This CDR3 has 14 residues. CDR1 and CDR2 (germline): SGHVS, FNYEAQ. The CDR3 sequence: CASSLARGSGELFF. DNA of the CDR3: TGTGCCAGCAGCTTAGCGCGGGGGAGCGGGGAGCTGTTTTTT.

This chain links TRBV20-1 with TRBJ2-3; 10 nucleotides agree with TRBD2. The CDR3 runs 16 residues. J gave up 5 bases and V 5 bases, and 13 bases lay outside the gene matches. Germline loops: CDR1 DFQATT, CDR2 SNEGSKA (reference sequence). The CDR3 nucleotides are TGCAGTGCTCCGAAACCGCTAGCGGGGGCACAAGATACGCAGTATTTT. Protein sequence: CSAPKPLAGAQDTQYF.

The rearrangement links TRBV4-2 to TRBJ1-1, with 8 nucleotides matching TRBD1. V lost 3 bases and J lost 7; bases outside the gene matches: 4. CDR1 is LGHNA and CDR2 is YNFKEQ in the germline V gene. The CDR3 contains 13 residues. The CDR3 loop reads CASSHRGLDEAFF. The CDR3 coding sequence is TGTGCCAGCAGCCACAGGGGGCTGGATGAAGCTTTCTTT.

The chain carries TRBV7-6 and TRBJ2-7, with TRBD2 identical over 12 bases. Germline V CDR1 and CDR2: SGHVS, FNYEAQ. The CDR3 runs 15 residues. The V and J ends lost 5 bases and 7 bases, in that order; junction bases with no gene match: 9. The CDR3 reads CASSVSSGGVREQYF. CDR3 nucleotides: TGTGCCAGCAGCGTCTCTAGCGGGGGGGTGCGGGAGCAGTACTTC.

In this sample, this clonotype turned up a few times. J is TRBJ1-2 and V is TRBV6-2 or TRBV6-3; D gene ambiguous. V was clipped by 2 bases and J by 1 base, with 5 bases between them. The CDR3 loop spans 13 amino acids. Per the germline V gene, CDR1 is MNHEY and CDR2 is SVGEGT. Here the CDR3 DNA reads TGTGCCAGCAGTTACGTGGGTAACTATGGCTACACCTTC. This encodes CASSYVGNYGYTF.

This clonotype was observed many times. V usage is TRBV6-5 and J usage is TRBJ2-5, with D tentatively TRBD1 or TRBD2 (5 bases each). The V end was cut by 6 bases, the J end by 1 base, with 15 bases between. Germline CDR1 and CDR2: MNHEY and SVGAGI. The CDR3 consists of 15 residues. CDR3 bases: TGTGCCAGCAGAAAGGGACGGCAGACCCAAGAGACCCAGTACTTC. Translating gives CASRKGRQTQETQYF.

In its sample, this clonotype was seen a few times. The chain has TRBV12-3 or TRBV12-4 and TRBJ1-6; D uncertain. The CDR3 loop spans 14 amino acids. Trimming pared 7 bases from V and 0 bases from J, leaving 7 bases between. CDR3 in amino acids: CASKEGSYNSPLHF. The CDR3 region has the DNA TGTGCCAGCAAGGAAGGCTCCTATAATTCACCCCTCCACTTT.

This clonotype was detected a few times. The chain carries TRBV2 and TRBJ1-4; D unclear. The ends were cut back, 0 bases at V and 7 bases at J, with 9 bases in the middle. CDR3 size: 14 residues. Germline lookup yields CDR1 SNHLY and CDR2 FYNNEI. The CDR3 protein is CASSEAPSGEKLFF. The CDR3, as DNA: TGTGCCAGCAGTGAAGCCCCAAGTGGTGAAAAACTGTTTTTT.